The clone carrying this TCR beta chain was observed at least ten times. Its specificity is unknown. The data are from a study of Graves' ophthalmopathy and Graves' hyperthyroidism. The wider study: The authors collected peripheral blood at initial diagnosis, before any treatment.

Whole-study findings and limits: Blood repertoires reportedly contained most expanded thyroid clonotypes above 0.001 frequency. A model of 13 signatures distinguished ophthalmopathy from stable hyperthyroidism at approximately 89% sensitivity and 81.08% specificity.

The study amplified TCR beta CDR3 regions using RNA transcripts. In the first round, RT-PCR was carried out with HTBI primers, and a multiplex PCR formed the second round. TCRdb reprocessed the multiplex PCR reads with MiXCR, giving one entry per CDR3 protein. The sample includes hundreds of thousands of distinct CDR3 sequences, 22% of them seen just once. Material for sequencing was peripheral blood. This receptor was taken from a woman younger than 35 with stable Graves' hyperthyroidism. Some clones in this sample may be carry-over from other donors' samples.

CDR3 in DNA: TGTGCCAGCACCCACCTTGACAATCAGCCCCAGCATTTT. Amino acid sequence: CASTHLDNQPQHF. The rearrangement uses TRBV12-3 or TRBV12-4 and TRBJ1-5; no clear D gene. The V gene lost 7 bases and the J gene lost 3 bases, with 10 bases spanning the gap. There are 13 residues in the CDR3.